These T cell receptor beta chains were read from a single sample in a study of cytomegalovirus exposure and HLA in healthy donors. Measured with immunoSEQ multiplex PCR; TCRdb has only the in-frame clones, and not every one. The sample lists around 100,000 clones, 60% to 80% occurring once. Specimen: PBMCs. Receptor source: a woman aged 55 to 70 in good health and CMV-seropositive. CDR3s include the opening cysteine and the closing phenylalanine or tryptophan. The D gene is left open where the match is weak. Not every row has a clone size; where given, it reads once, few, many or a size class.

j_call d_call v_call clone_size cdr3_nt cdr3_aa
TRBJ2-5 TRBD2 TRBV4-1 NA TGCGCCAGCAGCACCTTGACTAGCGGCCAAGAGACCCAGTACTTC CASSTLTSGQETQYF
TRBJ2-1 TRBD1 TRBV4-2 NA TGTGCCAGCAGCCATGGGCAGGGGGTCTACAATGAGCAGTTCTTC CASSHGQGVYNEQFF
TRBJ2-7 TRBD2 TRBV11-2 NA TGTGCCAGCAGCTTAAGAGCGGGAGTGGCCGAGCAGTACTTC CASSLRAGVAEQYF
TRBJ1-4 TRBD1 TRBV10-2 NA TGCGCCAGCAGTGTGACAGGGAGTCGTGAAAAACTGTTTTTT CASSVTGSREKLFF
TRBJ2-1 NA TRBV9 NA TGTGCCAGCAGCGTAGGTAACAGTAATGAGCAGTTCTTC CASSVGNSNEQFF
TRBJ2-6 NA TRBV5-6 many TGTGCCAGCAGCCCGCTCGACAGCTCTGGGGCCAACGTCCTGACTTTC CASSPLDSSGANVLTF
TRBJ2-1 NA TRBV6-5 NA TGTGCCAGCAGACGTAGCAGCTACAATGAGCAGTTCTTC CASRRSSYNEQFF
TRBJ2-7 TRBD1 TRBV2 NA TGTGCCAGCGAGGCAGGGGGCTCCTACGAGCAGTACTTC CASEAGGSYEQYF
TRBJ1-2 NA TRBV5-4 NA TGTGCCAGCAGCCCCAAAGCGGGGAACTATGGCTACACCTTC CASSPKAGNYGYTF
TRBJ1-2 NA TRBV28 NA TGTGCCAGCAGTGTTTCCGGCTATGGCTACACCTTC CASSVSGYGYTF
TRBJ1-1 TRBD1 TRBV7-3 NA TGTGCCAGCAGTACAGGGGGCTGGAACACTGAAGCTTTCTTT CASSTGGWNTEAFF
TRBJ2-1 NA TRBV7-2 NA TGTGCCAGCAGCCCGTCGCGGGGAGCCTACAATGAGCAGTTCTTC CASSPSRGAYNEQFF
TRBJ1-3 NA TRBV30 NA TGTGCCTGGGAGGGAGGGGTGCCTGGAAACACCATATATTTT CAWEGGVPGNTIYF
TRBJ2-1 NA TRBV6-1 NA TGTGCCAGCAGTGAAGCGCTTAGTTGTGAGCAGTTCTTC CASSEALSCEQFF
TRBJ2-5 TRBD2 TRBV2 NA TGTGCCAGCAAGGAAGGGGTTGTCGCGGGAGAAGAGACCCAGTACTTC CASKEGVVAGEETQYF
TRBJ2-5 TRBD1 TRBV5-6 NA TGTGCCAGCAGCTTGGAAGGGGGCCGCAGCCAAGAGACCCAGTACTTC CASSLEGGRSQETQYF
TRBJ2-1 NA TRBV12-2 NA TGTGCAAGTCGCTTGACGGGGACACCTTACAATGAGCAGTTCTTC CASRLTGTPYNEQFF
TRBJ2-3 TRBD2 TRBV7-9 NA TGTGCCAGCAGCTTAGGATTCGGGTCTAGCGGGAGTACAGATACGCAGTATTTT CASSLGFGSSGSTDTQYF
TRBJ2-5 TRBD2 TRBV6-1 NA TGTGCCAGCACCGGACTAGTTGAGGGGACCCAGTACTTC CASTGLVEGTQYF
TRBJ2-7 TRBD1 TRBV11-2 NA TGTGCCAGCAGCTTATCTTTTGGTACAGGGGGCGGCGAGCAGTACTTC CASSLSFGTGGGEQYF
TRBJ2-7 NA TRBV30 NA TGTGCCTGGAGGGGTCGGGGGGCTTCCTACGAGCAGTACTTC CAWRGRGASYEQYF
TRBJ2-2 NA TRBV27 NA TGTGCCAGCAGTTTCTTGGCGGTTACGAACACCGGGGAGCTGTTTTTT CASSFLAVTNTGELFF
TRBJ1-3 NA TRBV28 NA TGTGCCAGCAGTTCTCCGTCCCTTTACTCTGGAAACACCATATATTTT CASSSPSLYSGNTIYF
TRBJ1-6 NA TRBV30 NA TGTGCCTGGAGTTATCTAGGTTCACCCCTCCACTTT CAWSYLGSPLHF
TRBJ2-7 TRBD2 TRBV27 NA TGTGCCAGCAGTTCGCAACTAGCGGGACTCTACGAGCAGTACTTC CASSSQLAGLYEQYF
TRBJ2-1 TRBD2 TRBV7-9 NA TGTGCCAGCAGCTTAGAGGGACTAGCGGGAGGTTTCTCCTACAATGAGCAGTTCTTC CASSLEGLAGGFSYNEQFF
TRBJ2-6 NA TRBV6-1 few TGTGCCAGCAGTGCAGGACATTCCTCTGGGGCCAACGTCCTGACTTTC CASSAGHSSGANVLTF
TRBJ2-5 NA TRBV29-1 once TGCAGCGTTGGGGGACATCGAGGGGAGACCCAGTACTTC CSVGGHRGETQYF
TRBJ2-3 TRBD2 TRBV5-6 NA TGTGCCAGCAGCCCTGGGACTAGCGGGGTCGATACGCAGTATTTT CASSPGTSGVDTQYF
TRBJ1-2 TRBD1 TRBV9 NA TGTGCCAGCAGCGGACAGGGGGCGATTGGCTACACCTTC CASSGQGAIGYTF
TRBJ2-6 NA TRBV7-6 NA TGTGCCAGCAGCCCCGAGACAGCTTCTGGGGCCAACGTCCTGACTTTC CASSPETASGANVLTF
TRBJ2-1 TRBD2 TRBV7-3 NA TGTGCCAGCAGGGGGACTAGCGGGAGGAAGCAGTTCTTC CASRGTSGRKQFF
TRBJ2-3 NA TRBV27 NA TGTGCCAGCAGCTACAGTCCTTGGGATACGCAGTATTTT CASSYSPWDTQYF
TRBJ2-1 NA TRBV4-2 NA TGTGCCAGCAGCCAAGGACTTTACAATGAGCAGTTCTTC CASSQGLYNEQFF
TRBJ2-1 TRBD2 TRBV11-2 NA TGTGCCAGCAGCTCCGGTGGTAGCGGGAGCCATAGCTCCTACAATGAGCAGTTCTTC CASSSGGSGSHSSYNEQFF
TRBJ2-1 NA TRBV30 NA TGTGCCTGGAGCCGTCTAGCAGACAATGAGCAGTTCTTC CAWSRLADNEQFF
TRBJ2-7 NA TRBV27 NA TGTGCCAGCAGCCGCTATACAGGAAGCTCCTACGAGCAGTACTTC CASSRYTGSSYEQYF
TRBJ2-7 NA TRBV27 NA TGTGCCCCTGAGGTCTACGAGCAGTACTTC CAPEVYEQYF
TRBJ2-7 NA TRBV11-2 NA TGTGCCAGCAGCTTACGATCCAGGGGAAGTGGGTCCTACGAGCAGTACTTC CASSLRSRGSGSYEQYF
TRBJ1-2 TRBD1 TRBV6-5 NA TGTGCCAGCAAACAGGGGGAGTATGGCTACACCTTC CASKQGEYGYTF
TRBJ1-5 NA TRBV6-1 few TGTGCCAGCAGTGGAACACAACCAAATCAGCCCCAGCATTTT CASSGTQPNQPQHF